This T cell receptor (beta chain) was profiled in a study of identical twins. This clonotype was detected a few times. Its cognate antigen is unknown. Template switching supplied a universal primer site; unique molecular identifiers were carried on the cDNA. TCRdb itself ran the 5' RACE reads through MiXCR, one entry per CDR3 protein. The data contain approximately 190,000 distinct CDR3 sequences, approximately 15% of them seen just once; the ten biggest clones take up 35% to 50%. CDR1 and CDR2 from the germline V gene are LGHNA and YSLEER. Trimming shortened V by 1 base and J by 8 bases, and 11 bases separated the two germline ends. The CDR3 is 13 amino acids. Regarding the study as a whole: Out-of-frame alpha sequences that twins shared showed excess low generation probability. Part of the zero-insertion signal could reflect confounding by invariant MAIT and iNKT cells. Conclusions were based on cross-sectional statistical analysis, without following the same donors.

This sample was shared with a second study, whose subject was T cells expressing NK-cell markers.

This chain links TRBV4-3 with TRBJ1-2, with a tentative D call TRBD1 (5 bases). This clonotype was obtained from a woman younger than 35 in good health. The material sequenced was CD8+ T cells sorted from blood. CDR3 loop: CASSQGSRDGYTF. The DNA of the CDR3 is TGCGCCAGCAGCCAAGGAAGCAGGGACGGCTACACCTTC.